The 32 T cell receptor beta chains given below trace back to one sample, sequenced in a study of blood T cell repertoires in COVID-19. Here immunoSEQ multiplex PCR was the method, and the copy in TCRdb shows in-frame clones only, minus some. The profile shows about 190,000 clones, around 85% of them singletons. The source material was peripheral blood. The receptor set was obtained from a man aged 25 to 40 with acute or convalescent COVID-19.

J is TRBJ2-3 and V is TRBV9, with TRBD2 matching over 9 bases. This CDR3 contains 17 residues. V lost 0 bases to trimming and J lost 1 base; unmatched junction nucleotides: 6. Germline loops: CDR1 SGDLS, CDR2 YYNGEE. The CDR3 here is CASSVGGGAGGTDTQYF. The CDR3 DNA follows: TGTGCCAGCAGCGTAGGCGGGGGGGCCGGAGGCACAGATACGCAGTATTTT.

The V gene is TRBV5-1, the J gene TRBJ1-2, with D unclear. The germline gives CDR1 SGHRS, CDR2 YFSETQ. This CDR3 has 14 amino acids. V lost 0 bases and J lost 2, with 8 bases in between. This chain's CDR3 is CASSLGGSNYGYTF. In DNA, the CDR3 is TGCGCCAGCAGCTTGGGCGGCAGCAACTATGGCTACACCTTC.

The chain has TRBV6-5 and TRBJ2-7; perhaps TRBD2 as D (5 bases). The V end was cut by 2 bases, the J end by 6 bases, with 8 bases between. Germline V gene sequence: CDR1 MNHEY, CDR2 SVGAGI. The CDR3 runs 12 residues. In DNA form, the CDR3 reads TGTGCCAGCAGTTACGGTCGGGGCGAGCAGTACTTC. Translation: CASSYGRGEQYF.

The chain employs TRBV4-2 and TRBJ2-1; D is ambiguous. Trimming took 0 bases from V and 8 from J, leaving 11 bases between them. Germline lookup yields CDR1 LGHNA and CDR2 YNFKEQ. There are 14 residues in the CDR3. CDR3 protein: CASSQDKPRDEQFF. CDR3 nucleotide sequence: TGTGCCAGCAGCCAAGACAAGCCTAGAGATGAGCAGTTCTTC.

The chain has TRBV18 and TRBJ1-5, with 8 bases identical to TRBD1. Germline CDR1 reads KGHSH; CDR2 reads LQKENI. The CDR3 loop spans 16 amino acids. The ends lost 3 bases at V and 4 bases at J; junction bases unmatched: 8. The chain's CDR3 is CASSPDRAHGNQPQHF. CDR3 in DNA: TGTGCCAGCTCACCGGACAGGGCCCATGGGAATCAGCCCCAGCATTTT.

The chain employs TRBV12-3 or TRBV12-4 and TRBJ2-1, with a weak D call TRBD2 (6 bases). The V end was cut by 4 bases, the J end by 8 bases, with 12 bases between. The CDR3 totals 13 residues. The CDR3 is CASSWSGGDEQFF. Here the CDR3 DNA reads TGTGCCAGCAGTTGGTCAGGCGGGGATGAGCAGTTCTTC.

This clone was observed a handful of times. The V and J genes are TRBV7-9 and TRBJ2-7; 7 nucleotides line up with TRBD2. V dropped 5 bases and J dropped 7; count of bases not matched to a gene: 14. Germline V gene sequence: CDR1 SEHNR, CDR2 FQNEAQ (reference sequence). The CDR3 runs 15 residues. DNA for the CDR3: TGTGCCAGCAGCCAAAGTCTGCCCTCCGGGAGGGAGCAGTACTTC. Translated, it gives CASSQSLPSGREQYF.

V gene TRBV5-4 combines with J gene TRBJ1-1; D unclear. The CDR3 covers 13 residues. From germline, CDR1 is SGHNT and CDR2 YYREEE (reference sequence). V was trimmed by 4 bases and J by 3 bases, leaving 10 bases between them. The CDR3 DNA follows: TGTGCCAGCAGCCGTCAGGATCACACTGAAGCTTTCTTT. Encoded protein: CASSRQDHTEAFF.

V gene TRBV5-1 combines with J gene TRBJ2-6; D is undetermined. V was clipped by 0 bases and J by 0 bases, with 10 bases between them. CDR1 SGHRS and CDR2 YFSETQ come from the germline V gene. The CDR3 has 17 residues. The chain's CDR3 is CASSLAAPGSGANVLTF. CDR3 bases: TGCGCCAGCAGCTTGGCGGCTCCGGGCTCTGGGGCCAACGTCCTGACTTTC.

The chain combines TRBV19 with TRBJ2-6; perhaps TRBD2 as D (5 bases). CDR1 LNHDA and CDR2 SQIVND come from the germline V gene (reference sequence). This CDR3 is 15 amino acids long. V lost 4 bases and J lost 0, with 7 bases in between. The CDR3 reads CASSTGNSGANVLTF. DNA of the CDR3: TGTGCCAGTAGTACCGGGAACTCTGGGGCCAACGTCCTGACTTTC.

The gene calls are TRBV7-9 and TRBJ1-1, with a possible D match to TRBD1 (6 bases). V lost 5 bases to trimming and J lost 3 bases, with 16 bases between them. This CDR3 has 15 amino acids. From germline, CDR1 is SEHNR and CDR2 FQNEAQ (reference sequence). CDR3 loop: CASSLITGGHTEAFF. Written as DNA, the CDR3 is TGTGCCAGCAGCCTTATTACGGGGGGCCACACTGAAGCTTTCTTT.

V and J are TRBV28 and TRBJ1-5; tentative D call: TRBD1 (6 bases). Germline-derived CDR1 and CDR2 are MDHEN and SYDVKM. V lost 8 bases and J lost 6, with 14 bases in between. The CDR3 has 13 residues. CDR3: CASSQGGIQPQHF. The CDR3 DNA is TGTGCCAGCTCACAGGGCGGTATTCAGCCCCAGCATTTT.

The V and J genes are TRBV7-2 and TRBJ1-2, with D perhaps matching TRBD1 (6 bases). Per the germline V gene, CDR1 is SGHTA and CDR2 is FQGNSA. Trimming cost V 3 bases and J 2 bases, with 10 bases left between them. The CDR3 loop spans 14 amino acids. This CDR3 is CASSFQTGNYGYTF. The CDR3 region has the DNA TGTGCCAGCAGCTTTCAGACAGGCAACTATGGCTACACCTTC.

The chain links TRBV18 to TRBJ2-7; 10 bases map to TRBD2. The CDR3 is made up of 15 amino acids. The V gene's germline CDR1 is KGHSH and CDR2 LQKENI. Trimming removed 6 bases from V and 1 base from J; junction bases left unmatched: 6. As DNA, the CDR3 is TGTGCCAGCTCTCTTATAGCGGGGGGATCCTACGAGCAGTACTTC. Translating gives CASSLIAGGSYEQYF.

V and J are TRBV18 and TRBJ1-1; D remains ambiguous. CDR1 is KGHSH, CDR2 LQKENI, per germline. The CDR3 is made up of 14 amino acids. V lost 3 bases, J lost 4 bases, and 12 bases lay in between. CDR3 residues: CASSPQAVSTEAFF. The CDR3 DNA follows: TGTGCCAGCTCACCCCAGGCAGTTTCCACTGAAGCTTTCTTT.

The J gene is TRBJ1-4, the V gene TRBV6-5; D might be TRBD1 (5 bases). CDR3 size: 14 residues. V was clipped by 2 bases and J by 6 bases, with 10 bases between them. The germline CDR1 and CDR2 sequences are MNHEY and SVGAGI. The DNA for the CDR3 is TGTGCCAGCAGTTACGGGGGGGGTGATGAAAAACTGTTTTTT. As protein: CASSYGGGDEKLFF.

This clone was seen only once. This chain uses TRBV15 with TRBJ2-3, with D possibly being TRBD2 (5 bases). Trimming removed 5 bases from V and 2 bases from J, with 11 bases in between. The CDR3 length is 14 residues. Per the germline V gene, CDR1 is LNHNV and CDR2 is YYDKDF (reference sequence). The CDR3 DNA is TGTGCCACCAGCCGGGCTAGCCTCACAGATACGCAGTATTTT. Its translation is CATSRASLTDTQYF.

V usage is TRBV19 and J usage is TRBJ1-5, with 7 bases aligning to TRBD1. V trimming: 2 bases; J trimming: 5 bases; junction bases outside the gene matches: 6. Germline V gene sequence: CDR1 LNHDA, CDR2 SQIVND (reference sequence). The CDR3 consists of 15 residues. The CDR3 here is CASSIIGQAYQPQHF. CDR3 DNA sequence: TGTGCCAGTAGTATAATCGGACAGGCGTATCAGCCCCAGCATTTT.

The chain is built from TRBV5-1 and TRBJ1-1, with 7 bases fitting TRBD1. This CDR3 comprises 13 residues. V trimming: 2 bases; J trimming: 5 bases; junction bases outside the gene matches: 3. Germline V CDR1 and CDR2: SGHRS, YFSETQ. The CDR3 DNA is TGCGCCAGCAGCTTCACAGGGGCTACTGAAGCTTTCTTT. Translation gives CASSFTGATEAFF.

Here the CDR3 reads CASSVRLAGAANTGELFF. For the CDR3, the DNA is TGCGCCAGCAGCGTAAGACTAGCGGGAGCCGCGAACACCGGGGAGCTGTTTTTT. The V gene is TRBV5-1, the J gene TRBJ2-2, with TRBD2 identical over 12 bases. The trim removed 4 bases at V and 0 bases at J, leaving 7 bases unmatched. There are 18 residues in the CDR3. Germline CDR1 and CDR2: SGHRS and YFSETQ.

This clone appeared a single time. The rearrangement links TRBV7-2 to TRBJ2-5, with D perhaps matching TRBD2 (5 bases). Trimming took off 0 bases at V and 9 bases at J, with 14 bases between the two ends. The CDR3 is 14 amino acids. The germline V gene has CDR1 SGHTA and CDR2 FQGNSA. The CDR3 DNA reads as TGTGCCAGCAGCTTAGCGGACTCCGGACGGGCCCAGTACTTC. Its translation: CASSLADSGRAQYF.

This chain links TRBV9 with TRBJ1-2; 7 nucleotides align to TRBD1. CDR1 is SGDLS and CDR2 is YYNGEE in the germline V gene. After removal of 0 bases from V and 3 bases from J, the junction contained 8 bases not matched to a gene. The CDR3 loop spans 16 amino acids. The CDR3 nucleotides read TGTGCCAGCAGCGTAGCCGCGGGAGGGGGCTACTATGGCTACACCTTC. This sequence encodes CASSVAAGGGYYGYTF.

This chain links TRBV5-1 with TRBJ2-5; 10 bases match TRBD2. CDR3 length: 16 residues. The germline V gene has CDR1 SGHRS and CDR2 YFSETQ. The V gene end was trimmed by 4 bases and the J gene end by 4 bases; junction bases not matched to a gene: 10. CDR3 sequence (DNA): TGCGCCAGCAGCACCTCGAGCGGGAGGGCCCTAGAGACCCAGTACTTC. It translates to CASSTSSGRALETQYF.

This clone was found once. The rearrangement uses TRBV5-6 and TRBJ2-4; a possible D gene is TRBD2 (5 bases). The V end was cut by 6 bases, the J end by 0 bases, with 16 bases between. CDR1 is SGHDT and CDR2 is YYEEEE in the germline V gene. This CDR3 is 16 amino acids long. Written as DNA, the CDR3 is TGTGCCAGCACCCCAGGACTTGGCCTAGCCAAAAACATTCAGTACTTC. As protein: CASTPGLGLAKNIQYF.

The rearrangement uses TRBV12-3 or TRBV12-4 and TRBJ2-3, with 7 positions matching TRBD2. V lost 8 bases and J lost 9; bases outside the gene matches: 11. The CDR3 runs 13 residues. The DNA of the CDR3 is TGTGCCAGCCGAAACATGGGAGGGCAGACGCAGTATTTT. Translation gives CASRNMGGQTQYF.

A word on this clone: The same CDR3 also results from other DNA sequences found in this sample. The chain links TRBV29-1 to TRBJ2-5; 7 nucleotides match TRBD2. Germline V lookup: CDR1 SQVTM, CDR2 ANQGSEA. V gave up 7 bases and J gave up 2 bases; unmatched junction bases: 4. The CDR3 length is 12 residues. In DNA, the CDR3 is TGCAGCGGTGGGAGGGCTCAAGAGACCCAGTACTTC. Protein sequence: CSGGRAQETQYF.

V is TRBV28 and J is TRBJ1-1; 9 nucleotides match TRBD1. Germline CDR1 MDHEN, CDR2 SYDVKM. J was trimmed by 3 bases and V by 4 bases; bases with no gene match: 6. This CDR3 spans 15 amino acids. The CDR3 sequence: CASSSPGQGDTEAFF. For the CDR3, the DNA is TGTGCCAGCAGTTCACCGGGACAGGGAGACACTGAAGCTTTCTTT. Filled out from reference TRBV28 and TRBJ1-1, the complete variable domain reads DVKVTQSSRYLVKRTGEKVFLECVQDMDHENMFWYRQDPGLGLRLIYFSYDVKMKEKGDIPEGYSVSREKKERFSLILESASTNQTSMYLCASSSPGQGDTEAFFGQGTRLTVV.

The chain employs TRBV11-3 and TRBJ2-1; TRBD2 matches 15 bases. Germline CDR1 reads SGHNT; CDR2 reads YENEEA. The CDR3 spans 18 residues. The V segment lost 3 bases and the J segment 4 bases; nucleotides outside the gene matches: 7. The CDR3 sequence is CASSFRTSGRGTYNEQFF. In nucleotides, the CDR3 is TGTGCCAGCAGCTTCAGGACTAGCGGGAGGGGCACATACAATGAGCAGTTCTTC.

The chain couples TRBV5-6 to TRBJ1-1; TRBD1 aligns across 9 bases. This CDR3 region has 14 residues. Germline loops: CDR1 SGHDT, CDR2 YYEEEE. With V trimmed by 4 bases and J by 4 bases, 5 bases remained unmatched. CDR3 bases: TGTGCCAGCAGCCGGACAGGGGAGGGCACTGAAGCTTTCTTT. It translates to CASSRTGEGTEAFF.

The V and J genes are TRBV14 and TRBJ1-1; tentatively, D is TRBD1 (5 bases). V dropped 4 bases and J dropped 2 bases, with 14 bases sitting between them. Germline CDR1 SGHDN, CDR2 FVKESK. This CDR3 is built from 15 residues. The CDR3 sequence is CASSPMPGVNTEAFF. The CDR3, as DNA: TGTGCCAGCAGCCCCATGCCGGGGGTCAACACTGAAGCTTTCTTT.

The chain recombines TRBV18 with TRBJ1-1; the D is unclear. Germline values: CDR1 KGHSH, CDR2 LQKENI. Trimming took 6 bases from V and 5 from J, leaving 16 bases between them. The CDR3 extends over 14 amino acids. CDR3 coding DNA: TGTGCCAGCTCCCCCGGCCAGGTTGGTACTGAAGCTTTCTTT. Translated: CASSPGQVGTEAFF.

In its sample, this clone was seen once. The CDR3 DNA reads as TGTGCCAGCAGAGGGACTAGTCTTGATACGCAGTATTTT. Translated, it gives CASRGTSLDTQYF. This chain connects TRBV6-8 to TRBJ2-3, with 8 bases that match TRBD2. From germline, CDR1 is MNHGY and CDR2 SAAAGT. This CDR3 is 13 amino acids long. V trimming: 6 bases; J trimming: 6 bases; junction bases outside the gene matches: 5.